This T cell receptor (beta chain) was found in a study of a mutant IDH1 vaccine in newly diagnosed glioma. Overall study: Commencement of vaccination occurred 4-6 weeks following radiotherapy alone, or concurrently with temozolomide cycles. Of the patients given treatment, approximately 60% were male and 37.5% were female, and a mean age of approximately 40 years was recorded.

The time point is: week 5, during vaccination. Vaccinated patients received 300 ug of mutant IDH1 20-mer peptide per dose, with topical imiquimod. Astrocytomas found in donors were new, WHO grade 3 or 4, IDH1-mutant and ATRX-lost. Method: immunoSEQ multiplex PCR; TCRdb's copy keeps in-frame clones and lacks some. The repertoire holds around 50,000 clones, with 90% as singletons. The study's findings and limits: Most patients, 90% to 95%, showed vaccine-induced immune responses.

This clone was counted only a few times. What it recognizes is unknown. The CDR3 has 16 residues. Trimming at V came to 0 bases and at J to 6 bases, leaving 9 bases not matched to a gene. Germline assignment: CDR1 SGHRS and CDR2 YFSETQ. The source is a woman aged 40 to 55 with glioma. This material consisted of PBMCs, taken from a glioma patient whose treatment included an IDH1 peptide vaccine. The chain joins TRBV5-1 to TRBJ1-1; TRBD1 matches 9 bases. The CDR3 sequence is CASSLAIGQGRAEAFF. The CDR3 DNA follows: TGCGCCAGCAGCTTGGCCATCGGACAGGGGAGGGCTGAAGCTTTCTTT.